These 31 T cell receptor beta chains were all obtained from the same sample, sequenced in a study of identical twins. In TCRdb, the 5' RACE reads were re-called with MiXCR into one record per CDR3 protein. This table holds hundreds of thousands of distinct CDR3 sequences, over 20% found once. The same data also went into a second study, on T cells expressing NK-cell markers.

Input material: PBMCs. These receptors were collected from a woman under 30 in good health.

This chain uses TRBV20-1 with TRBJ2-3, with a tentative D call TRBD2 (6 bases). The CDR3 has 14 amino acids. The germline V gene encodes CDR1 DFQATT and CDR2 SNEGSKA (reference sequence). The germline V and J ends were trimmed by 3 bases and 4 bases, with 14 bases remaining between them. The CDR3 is CSASIGGGADTQYF. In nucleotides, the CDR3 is TGCAGTGCTAGTATCGGGGGAGGCGCAGATACGCAGTATTTT.

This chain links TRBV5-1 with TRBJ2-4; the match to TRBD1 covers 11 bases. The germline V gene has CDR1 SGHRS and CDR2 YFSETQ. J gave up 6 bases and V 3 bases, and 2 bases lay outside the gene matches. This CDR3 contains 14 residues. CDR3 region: CASSWDRGGNIQYF. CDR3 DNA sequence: TGCGCCAGCAGCTGGGACAGGGGGGGAAACATTCAGTACTTC.

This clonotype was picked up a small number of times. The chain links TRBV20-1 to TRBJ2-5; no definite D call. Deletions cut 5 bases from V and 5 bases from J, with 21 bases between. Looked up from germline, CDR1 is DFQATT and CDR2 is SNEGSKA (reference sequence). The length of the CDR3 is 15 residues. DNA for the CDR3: TGCAGTGCTCCACCCCAGGAAGAACCGTCGGAGACCCAGTACTTC. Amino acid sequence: CSAPPQEEPSETQYF.

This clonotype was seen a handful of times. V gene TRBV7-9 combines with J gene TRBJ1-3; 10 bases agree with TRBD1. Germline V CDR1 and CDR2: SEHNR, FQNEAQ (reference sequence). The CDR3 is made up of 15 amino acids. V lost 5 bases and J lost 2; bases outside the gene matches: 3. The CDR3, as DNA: TGTGCCAGCAGCATCGGGACAGGGGCTGGAAACACCATATATTTT. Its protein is CASSIGTGAGNTIYF. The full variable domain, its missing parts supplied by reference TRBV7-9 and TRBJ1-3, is DTGVSQNPRHKITKRGQNVTFRCDPISEHNRLYWYRQTLGQGPEFLTYFQNEAQLEKSRLLSDRFSAERPKGSFSTLEIQRTEQGDSAMYLCASSIGTGAGNTIYFGEGSWLTVV.

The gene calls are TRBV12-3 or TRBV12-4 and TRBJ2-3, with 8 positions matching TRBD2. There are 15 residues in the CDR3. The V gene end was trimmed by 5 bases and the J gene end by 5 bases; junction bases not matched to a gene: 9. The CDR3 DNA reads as TGTGCCAGCAGTCCGGTGGGAGCGGGAGTAGATACGCAGTATTTT. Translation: CASSPVGAGVDTQYF.

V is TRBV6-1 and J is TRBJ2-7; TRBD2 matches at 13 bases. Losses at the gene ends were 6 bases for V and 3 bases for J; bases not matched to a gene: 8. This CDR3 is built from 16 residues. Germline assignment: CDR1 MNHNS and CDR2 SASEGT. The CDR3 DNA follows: TGTGCCAGCAGGCCACTAGCGGGAGGGCCTATCTACGAGCAGTACTTC. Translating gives CASRPLAGGPIYEQYF.

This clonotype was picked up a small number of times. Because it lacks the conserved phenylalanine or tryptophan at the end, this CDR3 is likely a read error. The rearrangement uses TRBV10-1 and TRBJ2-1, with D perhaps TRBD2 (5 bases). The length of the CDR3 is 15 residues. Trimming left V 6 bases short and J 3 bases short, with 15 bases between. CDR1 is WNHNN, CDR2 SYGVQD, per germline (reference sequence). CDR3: CASSPGVADYNEQFL. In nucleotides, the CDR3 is TGCGCCAGCAGCCCCGGGGTAGCCGACTACAATGAGCAGTTCCTC.

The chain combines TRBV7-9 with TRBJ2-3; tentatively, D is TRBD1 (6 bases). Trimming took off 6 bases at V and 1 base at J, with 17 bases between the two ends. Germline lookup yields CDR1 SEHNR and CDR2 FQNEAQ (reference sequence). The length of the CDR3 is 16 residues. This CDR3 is CASSSVAGAGTDTQYF. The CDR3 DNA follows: TGTGCCAGCAGTTCAGTAGCAGGGGCCGGCACAGATACGCAGTATTTT.

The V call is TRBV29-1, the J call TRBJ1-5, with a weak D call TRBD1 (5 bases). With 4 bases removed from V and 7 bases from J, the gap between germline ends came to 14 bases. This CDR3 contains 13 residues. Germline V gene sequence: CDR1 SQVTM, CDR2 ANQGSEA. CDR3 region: CSVAADIRQPQHF. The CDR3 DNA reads TGCAGCGTTGCGGCGGACATACGGCAGCCCCAGCATTTT.

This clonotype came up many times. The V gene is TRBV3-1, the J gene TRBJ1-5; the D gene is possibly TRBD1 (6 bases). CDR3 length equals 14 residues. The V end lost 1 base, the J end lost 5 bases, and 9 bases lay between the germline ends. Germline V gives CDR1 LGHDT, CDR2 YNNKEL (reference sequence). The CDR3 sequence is CASSQGGGDQPQHF. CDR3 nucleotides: TGTGCCAGCAGCCAAGGAGGGGGGGATCAGCCCCAGCATTTT.

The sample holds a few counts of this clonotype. The CDR3, as DNA: TGTGCCAGCAGTGGGGCGATGGGGGGCTTCAATGGCTACACCTTC. Translated, it gives CASSGAMGGFNGYTF. This rearrangement joins TRBV6-1 to TRBJ1-2; D is perhaps TRBD1 (6 bases). The germline V gene encodes CDR1 MNHNS and CDR2 SASEGT. The CDR3 has 15 residues. Trimming left V 4 bases short and J 6 bases short, with 18 bases between.

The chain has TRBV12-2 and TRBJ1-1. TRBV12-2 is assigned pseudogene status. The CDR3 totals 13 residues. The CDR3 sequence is CASRLGPPLEAFF. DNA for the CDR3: TGTGCAAGTCGCTTAGGGCCGCCGCTTGAAGCTTTCTTT.

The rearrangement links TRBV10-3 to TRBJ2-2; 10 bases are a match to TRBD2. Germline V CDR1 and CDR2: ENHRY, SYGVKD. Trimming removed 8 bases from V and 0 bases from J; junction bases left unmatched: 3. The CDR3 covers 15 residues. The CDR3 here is CAIPSGGPNTGELFF. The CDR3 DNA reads TGTGCCATCCCTAGCGGGGGCCCGAACACCGGGGAGCTGTTTTTT.

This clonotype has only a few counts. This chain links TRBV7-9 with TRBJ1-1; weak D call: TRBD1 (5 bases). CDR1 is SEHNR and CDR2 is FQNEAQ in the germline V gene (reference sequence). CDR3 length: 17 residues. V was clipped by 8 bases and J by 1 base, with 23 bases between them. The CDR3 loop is CASHVPDPGIGNTEAFF. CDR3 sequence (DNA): TGTGCCAGCCACGTTCCAGATCCAGGGATAGGGAACACTGAAGCTTTCTTT.

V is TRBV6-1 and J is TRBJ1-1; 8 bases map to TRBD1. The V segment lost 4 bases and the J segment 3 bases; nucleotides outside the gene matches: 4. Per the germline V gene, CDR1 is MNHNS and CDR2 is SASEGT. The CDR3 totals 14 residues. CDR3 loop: CASSGTGLYTEAFF. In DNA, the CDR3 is TGTGCCAGCAGTGGGACAGGGCTGTACACTGAAGCTTTCTTT.

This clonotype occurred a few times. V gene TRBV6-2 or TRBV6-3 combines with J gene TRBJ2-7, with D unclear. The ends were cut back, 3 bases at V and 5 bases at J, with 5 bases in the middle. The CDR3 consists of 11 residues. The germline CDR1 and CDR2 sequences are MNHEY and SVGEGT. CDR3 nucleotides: TGTGCCAGCAGTTATTACAACGAGCAGTACTTC. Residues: CASSYYNEQYF.

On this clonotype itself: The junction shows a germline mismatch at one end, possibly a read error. CDR3 residues: CASSLDRDSLSYEQYF. The CDR3 coding sequence is TGTGCCAGCAGTTTGGACAGGGATAGCCTATCGTACGAGCAGTACTTC. The V gene is TRBV5-5, the J gene TRBJ2-7; 8 nucleotides agree with TRBD1. Germline CDR1 and CDR2: SGHKS and YYEKEE (reference sequence). The length of the CDR3 is 16 residues.

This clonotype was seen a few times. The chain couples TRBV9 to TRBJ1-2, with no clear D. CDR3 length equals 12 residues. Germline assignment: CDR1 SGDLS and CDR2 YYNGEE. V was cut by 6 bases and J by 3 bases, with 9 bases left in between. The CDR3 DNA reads TGTGCCAGCAACGACGTTTACTATGGCTACACCTTC. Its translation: CASNDVYYGYTF.

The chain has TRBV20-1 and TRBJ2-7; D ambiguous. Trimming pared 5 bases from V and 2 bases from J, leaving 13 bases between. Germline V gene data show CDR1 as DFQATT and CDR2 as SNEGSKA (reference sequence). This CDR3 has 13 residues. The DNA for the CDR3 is TGCAGTGCTGTCAGACTGGCGCCCTACGAGCAGTACTTC. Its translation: CSAVRLAPYEQYF.

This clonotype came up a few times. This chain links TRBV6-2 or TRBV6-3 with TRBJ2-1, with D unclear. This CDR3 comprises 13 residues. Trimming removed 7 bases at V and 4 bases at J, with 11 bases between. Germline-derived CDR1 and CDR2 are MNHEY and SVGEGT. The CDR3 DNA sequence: TGTGCCAGCATAGACGGGCCTTACAATGAGCAGTTCTTC. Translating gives CASIDGPYNEQFF.

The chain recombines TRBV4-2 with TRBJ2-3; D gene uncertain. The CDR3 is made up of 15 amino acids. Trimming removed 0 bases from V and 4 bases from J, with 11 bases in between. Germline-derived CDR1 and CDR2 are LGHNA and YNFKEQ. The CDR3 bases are TGTGCCAGCAGCCAAGACTACTGGGTGGCAGATACGCAGTATTTT. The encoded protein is CASSQDYWVADTQYF.

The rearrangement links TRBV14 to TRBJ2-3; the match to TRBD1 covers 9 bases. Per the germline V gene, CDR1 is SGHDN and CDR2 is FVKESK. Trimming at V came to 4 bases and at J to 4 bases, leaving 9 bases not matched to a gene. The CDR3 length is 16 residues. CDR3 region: CASSPQPGQGPDTQYF. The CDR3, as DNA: TGTGCCAGCAGCCCCCAACCGGGACAGGGCCCAGATACGCAGTATTTT.

The CDR3 is CASSLGGTIPNNEQFF. In DNA form, the CDR3 reads TGCGCCAGCAGCTTGGGGGGGACGATCCCCAACAATGAGCAGTTCTTC. The V and J genes are TRBV5-1 and TRBJ2-1; D is tentatively TRBD1 or TRBD2 (5 bases each). V lost 0 bases, J lost 5 bases, and 15 bases lay in between. The CDR3 length is 16 residues. Germline CDR1 is SGHRS and CDR2 is YFSETQ.

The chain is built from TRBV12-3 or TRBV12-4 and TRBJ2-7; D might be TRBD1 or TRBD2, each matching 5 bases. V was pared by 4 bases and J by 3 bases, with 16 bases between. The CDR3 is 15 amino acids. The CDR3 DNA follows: TGTGCCAGCAGTTACCGGACGGGGACGGGCTACGAGCAGTACTTC. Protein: CASSYRTGTGYEQYF.

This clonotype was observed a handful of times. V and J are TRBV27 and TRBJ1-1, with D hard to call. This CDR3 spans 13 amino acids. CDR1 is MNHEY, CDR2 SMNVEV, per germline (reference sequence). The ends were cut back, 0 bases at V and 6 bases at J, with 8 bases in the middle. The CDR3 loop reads CASSLSSVAEAFF. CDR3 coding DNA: TGTGCCAGCAGTTTATCATCGGTGGCTGAAGCTTTCTTT.

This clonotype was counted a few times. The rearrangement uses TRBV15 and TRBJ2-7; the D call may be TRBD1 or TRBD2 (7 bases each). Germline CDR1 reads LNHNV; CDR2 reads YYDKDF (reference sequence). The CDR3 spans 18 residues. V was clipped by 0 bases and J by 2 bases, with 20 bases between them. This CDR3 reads CATSRDRKGGGIAYEQYF. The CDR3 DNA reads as TGTGCCACCAGCAGAGATCGTAAGGGAGGGGGCATAGCCTACGAGCAGTACTTC.

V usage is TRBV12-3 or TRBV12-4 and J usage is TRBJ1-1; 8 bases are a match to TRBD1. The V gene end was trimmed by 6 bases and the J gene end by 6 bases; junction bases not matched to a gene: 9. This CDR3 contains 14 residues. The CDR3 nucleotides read TGTGCCAGCAGCCCGGGGACAGGCGTCCCTGAAGCTTTCTTT. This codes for CASSPGTGVPEAFF.

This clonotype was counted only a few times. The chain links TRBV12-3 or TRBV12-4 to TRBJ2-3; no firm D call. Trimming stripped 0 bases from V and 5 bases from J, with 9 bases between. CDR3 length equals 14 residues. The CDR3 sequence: CASSLAPGRDTQYF. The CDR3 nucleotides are TGTGCCAGCAGTTTAGCGCCCGGGCGAGATACGCAGTATTTT.

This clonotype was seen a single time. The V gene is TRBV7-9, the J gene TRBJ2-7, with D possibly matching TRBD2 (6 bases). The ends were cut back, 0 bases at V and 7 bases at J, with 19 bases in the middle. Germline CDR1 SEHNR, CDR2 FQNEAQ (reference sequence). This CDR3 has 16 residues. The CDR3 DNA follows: TGTGCCAGCAGCTTAGCGCCGGTTGGACCCGGAGGGGAGCAGTACTTC. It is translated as CASSLAPVGPGGEQYF.

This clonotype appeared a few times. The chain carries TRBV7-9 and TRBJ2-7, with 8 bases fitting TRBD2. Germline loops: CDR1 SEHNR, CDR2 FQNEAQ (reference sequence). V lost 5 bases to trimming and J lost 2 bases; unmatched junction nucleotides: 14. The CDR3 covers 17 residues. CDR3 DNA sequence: TGTGCCAGCAGCCCCCCCTTAATCGGGAGGGATCCCTACGAGCAGTACTTC. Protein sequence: CASSPPLIGRDPYEQYF.

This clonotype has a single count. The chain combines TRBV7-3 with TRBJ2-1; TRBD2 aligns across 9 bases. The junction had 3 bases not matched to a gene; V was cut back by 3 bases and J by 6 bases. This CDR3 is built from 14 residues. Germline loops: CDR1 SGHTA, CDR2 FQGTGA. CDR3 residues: CASSFISGSNEQFF. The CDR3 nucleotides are TGTGCCAGCAGCTTCATTAGCGGGAGCAATGAGCAGTTCTTC.